This TCR beta chain emerged from a study of T cell changes during pregnancy in multiple sclerosis (dated by TCRdb to about 2019). Background on the whole study: The study examined how the T cell repertoire changed over the course of pregnancy in women with multiple sclerosis.

About this clone itself: Its binding antigen is unknown. One base away there is no much larger clone; base qualities are not given.

The protocol used for the library was the immunoSEQ multiplex PCR assay. Not all clones reach the TCRdb copy of this immuneACCESS table, which keeps in-frame sequences only. Checked studies attribute under half of the gap to unresolved V genes and leave the rest unexplained. In this sample the table shows almost 35,000 clones, about nine tenths of which occur a single time. The top ten constitute around 10% of the sample. The material sequenced was CD8+ T cells from peripheral blood mononuclear cells, taken before pregnancy. The origin of this receptor is a female donor with multiple sclerosis, enrolled in a pregnancy study.

The CDR3 corresponds to CASSYIGTGGTGELFF. The sequenced DNA: TGTGCCAGCAGTTACATCGGGACAGGGGGTACCGGGGAGCTGTTTTTT. The chain is made from TRBV27 and TRBJ2-2, and 11 junction bases match TRBD1. The germline V gene (reference sequence) specifies MNHEY as CDR1 and SMNVEV as CDR2. Unmatched junction bases come to 6, with V trimmed by 4 bases and J by 5 bases. The CDR3, cysteine through phenylalanine, is 16 amino acids long. CDR3 DNA is the only sequence kept; it has 48 bases, read in frame from the first base.